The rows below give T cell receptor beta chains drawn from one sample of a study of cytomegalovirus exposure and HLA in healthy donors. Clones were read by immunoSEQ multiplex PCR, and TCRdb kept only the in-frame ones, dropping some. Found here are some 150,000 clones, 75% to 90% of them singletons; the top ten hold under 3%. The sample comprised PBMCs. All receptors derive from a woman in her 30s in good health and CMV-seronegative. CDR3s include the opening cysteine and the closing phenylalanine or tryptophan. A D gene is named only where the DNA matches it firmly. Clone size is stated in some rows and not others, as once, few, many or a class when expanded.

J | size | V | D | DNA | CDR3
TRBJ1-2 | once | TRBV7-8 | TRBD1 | TGTGCCAGCAGCTTAGAATTTCCGATCGGACAGGGGCTCTATGGCTACACCTTC | CASSLEFPIGQGLYGYTF
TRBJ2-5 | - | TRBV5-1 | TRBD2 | TGCGCCAGCCGCGGGGGACAAGAGACCCAGTACTTC | CASRGGQETQYF
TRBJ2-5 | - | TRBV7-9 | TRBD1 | TGTGCCAGCAGCTTCCGGGACAGGGTAGAGACCCAGTACTTC | CASSFRDRVETQYF
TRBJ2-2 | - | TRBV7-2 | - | TGTGCCAGCAGCTTAGAGAGGAACACCGGGGAGCTGTTTTTT | CASSLERNTGELFF
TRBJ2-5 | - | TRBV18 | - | TGTGCCAGCTCACAAAGTCCAGGCAACCAAGAGACCCAGTACTTC | CASSQSPGNQETQYF
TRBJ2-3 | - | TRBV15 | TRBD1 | TGTGCCACCAGCAACACATTTAGGACAGGACAAGATACGCAGTATTTT | CATSNTFRTGQDTQYF
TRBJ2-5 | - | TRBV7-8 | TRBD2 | TGTGCCTACGGGGAGGGGTTAGAGACCCAGTACTTC | CAYGEGLETQYF
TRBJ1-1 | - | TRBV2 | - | TGTGCCAGCAACAAAGGGGGGGCCCGTGGGAACACTGAAGCTTTCTTT | CASNKGGARGNTEAFF
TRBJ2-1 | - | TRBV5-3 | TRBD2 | TGTGCCAGAAGACGTTGGGTAGGACTAGCGATTAATGAGCAGTTCTTC | CARRRWVGLAINEQFF
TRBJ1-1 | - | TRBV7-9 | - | TGTTCCAGCAGCTTAGTGGGCGAAGCTTTCTTT | CSSSLVGEAFF